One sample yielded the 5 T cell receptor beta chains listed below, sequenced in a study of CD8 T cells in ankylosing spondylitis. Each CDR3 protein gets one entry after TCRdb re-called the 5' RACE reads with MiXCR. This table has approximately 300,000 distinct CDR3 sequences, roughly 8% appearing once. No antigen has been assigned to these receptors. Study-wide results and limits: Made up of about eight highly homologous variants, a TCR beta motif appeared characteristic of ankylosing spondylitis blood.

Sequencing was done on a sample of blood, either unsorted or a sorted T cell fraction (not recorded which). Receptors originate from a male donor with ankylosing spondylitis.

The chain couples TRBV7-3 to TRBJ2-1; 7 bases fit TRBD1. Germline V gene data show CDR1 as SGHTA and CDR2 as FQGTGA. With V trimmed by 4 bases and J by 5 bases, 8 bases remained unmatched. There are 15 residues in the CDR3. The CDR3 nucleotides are TGTGCCAGCAGCTCATCGGGACAGATCAACAATGAGCAGTTCTTC. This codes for CASSSSGQINNEQFF.

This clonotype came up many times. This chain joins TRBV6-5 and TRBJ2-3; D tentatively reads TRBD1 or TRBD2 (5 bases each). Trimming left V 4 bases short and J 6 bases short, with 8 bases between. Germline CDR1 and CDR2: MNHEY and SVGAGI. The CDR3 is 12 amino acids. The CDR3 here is CASSFRGDTQYF. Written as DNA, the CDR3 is TGTGCCAGCAGTTTCCGGGGCGATACGCAGTATTTT.

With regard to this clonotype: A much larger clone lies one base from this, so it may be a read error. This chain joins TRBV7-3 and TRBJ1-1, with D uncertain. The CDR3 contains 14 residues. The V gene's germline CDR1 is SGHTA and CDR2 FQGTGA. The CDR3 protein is CASSSQLVNIEAFF. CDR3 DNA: TGTGCCAGCAGCTCCCAACTTGTGAACATTGAAGCTTTCTTT.

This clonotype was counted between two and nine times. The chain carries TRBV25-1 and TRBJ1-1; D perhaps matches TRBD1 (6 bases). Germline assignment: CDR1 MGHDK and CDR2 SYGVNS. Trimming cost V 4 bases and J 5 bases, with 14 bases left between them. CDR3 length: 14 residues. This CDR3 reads CASSVRGRGTEAFF. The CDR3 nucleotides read TGTGCCAGCAGTGTCAGAGGGAGGGGGACTGAAGCTTTCTTT.

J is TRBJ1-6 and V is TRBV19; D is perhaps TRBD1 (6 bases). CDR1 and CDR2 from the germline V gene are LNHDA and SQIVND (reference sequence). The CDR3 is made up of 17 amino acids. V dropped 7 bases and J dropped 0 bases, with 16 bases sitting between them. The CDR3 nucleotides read TGTGCCAGTATCCGGGCAGGGACAAGCTCCTATAATTCACCCCTCCACTTT. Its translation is CASIRAGTSSYNSPLHF.